This T cell receptor beta chain was identified in a study of blood T cell repertoires in COVID-19. This CDR3 has 16 residues. The germline V gene encodes CDR1 LNHDA and CDR2 SQIVND (reference sequence). The V gene end was trimmed by 6 bases and the J gene end by 5 bases; junction bases not matched to a gene: 8. Study members were between roughly 18 and 89 years old and lived in 20 to 25 US regions. In assigning cohorts, the study relied on participant-reported clinical history. Authors' methods: Amplification of reference gene primers was used by the study to estimate nucleated cell counts. TCRdb's copy holds only in-frame clones and misses some; the assay was immunoSEQ multiplex PCR. V, J and clone size derive from that table, while D and trimming were established from the DNA sequence. The data contain roughly 220,000 clones, just under 85% of them singletons.

The chain uses TRBV19 and TRBJ2-1; 12 nucleotides agree with TRBD1. Input material: PBMCs or T cells enriched from blood (not recorded which). This receptor was identified in a woman aged 35 to 49 with acute COVID-19. CDR3 nucleotide sequence: TGTGCCAGTAGGAGAATGGGACAGGGGGCGGACAATGAGCAGTTCTTC. The encoded protein is CASRRMGQGADNEQFF. The full variable domain, in which reference TRBV19 and TRBJ2-1 provide the parts outside the CDR3, is DGGITQSPKYLFRKEGQNVTLSCEQNLNHDAMYWYRQDPGQGLRLIYYSQIVNDFQKGDIAEGYSVSREKKESFPLTVTSAQKNPTAFYLCASRRMGQGADNEQFFGPGTRLTVL.